A single sample gave rise to the 22 T cell receptor beta chains below, sequenced in a study of shared clonotypes between healthy human individuals. Naive-designated CD8 cells lacked CD45RO, were positively enriched for CCR7, and omitted terminally differentiated effector memory CD45RA+ cells. Assay used: immunoSEQ multiplex PCR; TCRdb lists only in-frame clones, some missing. The sample lists roughly 2,000,000 clones; about 94% were seen once. The sample was naive CD8+ T cells from PBMCs. The receptors were sampled from a man between 18 and 29 years old in good health. Some clones in this sample may be carry-over from other donors' samples.

The chain is built from TRBV11-1 and TRBJ2-7, with 7 positions matching TRBD2. The CDR3 consists of 17 residues. V gave up 2 bases and J gave up 0 bases; unmatched junction bases: 10. Germline CDR1 is SGHAT and CDR2 is FQDESV (reference sequence). In DNA form, the CDR3 reads TGTGCCAGCAGCTTAAACCAGCGGGGTAGCGCCTCCTACGAGCAGTACTTC. Translation: CASSLNQRGSASYEQYF.

The chain links TRBV4-1 to TRBJ1-3; 8 bases agree with TRBD1. CDR1 is MGHRA and CDR2 is YSYEKL in the germline V gene. The V gene end was trimmed by 3 bases and the J gene end by 8 bases; junction bases not matched to a gene: 6. The CDR3 extends over 14 amino acids. CDR3 sequence reads: CASSHRTGFDTIYF. For the CDR3, the DNA is TGCGCCAGCAGCCACCGGACAGGGTTTGACACCATATATTTT.

The chain is built from TRBV27 and TRBJ2-7; TRBD2 agrees at 10 bases. The CDR3 consists of 16 residues. V lost 4 bases and J lost 4; bases outside the gene matches: 10. The germline gives CDR1 MNHEY, CDR2 SMNVEV (reference sequence). CDR3 DNA sequence: TGTGCCAGCAGTTGGGCAAGCGGGAGGGCCACTTACGAGCAGTACTTC. Translation gives CASSWASGRATYEQYF.

This chain links TRBV7-9 with TRBJ1-1, with a tentative D call TRBD1 (6 bases). Germline CDR1 reads SEHNR; CDR2 reads FQNEAQ (reference sequence). Between the trimmed V and J ends, which lost 1 base and 5 bases, there was a span of 20 bases. The CDR3 spans 17 residues. CDR3: CASSLGHRVSGGTEAFF. In DNA form, the CDR3 reads TGTGCCAGCAGCTTAGGTCACAGGGTGAGTGGGGGGACTGAAGCTTTCTTT.

This sequence joins TRBV5-1 and TRBJ2-5; 7 nucleotides align to TRBD1. The CDR3 extends over 15 amino acids. In germline, CDR1 is SGHRS, CDR2 YFSETQ. V shed 4 bases and J 4 bases; nucleotides not matched to a gene: 10. The chain's CDR3 is CASSEGQGVRETQYF. The CDR3 nucleotides are TGCGCCAGCAGCGAGGGTCAGGGGGTTAGAGAGACCCAGTACTTC.

V usage is TRBV28 and J usage is TRBJ2-5; 11 bases are a match to TRBD1. The CDR3 is made up of 14 amino acids. Trimming took 4 bases from V and 5 from J; bases not matched to a gene: 3. Germline-derived CDR1 and CDR2 are MDHEN and SYDVKM. As DNA, the CDR3 is TGTGCCAGCAGTTCGGGACAGGGGGAGGAGACCCAGTACTTC. Its translation is CASSSGQGEETQYF.

This clone occurred once. The V and J genes are TRBV27 and TRBJ2-6; D may correspond to TRBD1 or TRBD2 (5 bases each). This CDR3 contains 18 residues. The germline V gene has CDR1 MNHEY and CDR2 SMNVEV (reference sequence). V was trimmed by 8 bases and J by 3 bases, leaving 23 bases between them. The CDR3 protein is CASRSPYSRGGGANVLTF. CDR3 bases: TGTGCCAGCCGATCCCCGTATTCTCGGGGCGGTGGGGCCAACGTCCTGACTTTC. Looking up the rest from reference TRBV27 and TRBJ2-6 gives the full variable domain: EAQVTQNPRYLITVTGKKLTVTCSQNMNHEYMSWYRQDPGLGLRQIYYSMNVEVTDKGDVPEGYKVSRKEKRNFPLILESPSPNQTSLYFCASRSPYSRGGGANVLTFGAGSRLTVL.

CDR3 protein: CASSVGTGDGYTF. Written as DNA, the CDR3 is TGTGCCAGCAGTGTTGGGACAGGGGATGGCTACACCTTC. V and J are TRBV25-1 and TRBJ1-2; 10 bases are shared with TRBD1. The length of the CDR3 is 13 residues. Losses at the gene ends were 4 bases for V and 6 bases for J; bases not matched to a gene: 2. The germline V gene encodes CDR1 MGHDK and CDR2 SYGVNS.

The chain uses TRBV19 and TRBJ2-1; TRBD1 is a possible D gene (5 bases). Germline CDR1 is LNHDA and CDR2 is SQIVND (reference sequence). The V end lost 4 bases, the J end lost 0 bases, and 10 bases lay between the germline ends. The CDR3 contains 15 residues. CDR3 protein: CASSTDRYSYNEQFF. In DNA form, the CDR3 reads TGTGCCAGTAGTACCGACAGATACTCCTACAATGAGCAGTTCTTC.

In its sample, this clone was seen once. The chain is built from TRBV29-1 and TRBJ1-1, with unresolved D. Trimming removed 5 bases at V and 4 bases at J, with 14 bases between. Germline V gene sequence: CDR1 SQVTM, CDR2 ANQGSEA. The CDR3 extends over 13 amino acids. The CDR3 spells CSVPKLEGTEAFF. CDR3 nucleotide sequence: TGCAGCGTTCCTAAGTTGGAAGGCACTGAAGCTTTCTTT.

V is TRBV6-1 and J is TRBJ1-2; D call uncertain. V was trimmed by 1 base and J by 9 bases, leaving 27 bases between them. The CDR3 is 18 amino acids. Germline V gives CDR1 MNHNS, CDR2 SASEGT. The CDR3 loop reads CASSEGINRARYAMSYTF. The CDR3 DNA sequence: TGTGCCAGCAGTGAAGGGATAAATAGGGCCAGGTACGCTATGAGCTACACCTTC.

This clone was observed once. The rearrangement uses TRBV14 and TRBJ2-1, with 7 positions matching TRBD2. Germline V CDR1 and CDR2: SGHDN, FVKESK. V was pared by 5 bases and J by 8 bases, with 9 bases of the junction left unmatched. This CDR3 is 14 amino acids long. CDR3 loop: CASSVSREIDEQFF. In nucleotides, the CDR3 is TGTGCCAGCAGCGTCTCGCGGGAGATCGATGAGCAGTTCTTC.

The chain couples TRBV28 to TRBJ2-3, with 11 bases lining up with TRBD2. Germline CDR1 MDHEN, CDR2 SYDVKM. V shed 3 bases and J 4 bases; nucleotides not matched to a gene: 9. The CDR3 consists of 17 residues. CDR3 region: CASSLSSSGRSSDTQYF. CDR3 bases: TGTGCCAGCAGTTTGTCTTCTAGCGGGAGGTCGTCAGATACGCAGTATTTT.

The chain carries TRBV7-2 and TRBJ2-1; 7 bases line up with TRBD2. The V gene end was trimmed by 5 bases and the J gene end by 9 bases; junction bases not matched to a gene: 10. Germline V gene data show CDR1 as SGHTA and CDR2 as FQGNSA. This CDR3 spans 14 amino acids. CDR3: CASSQGGGSSEQFF. The DNA for the CDR3 is TGTGCCAGCAGCCAAGGAGGCGGGAGCAGTGAGCAGTTCTTC.

The chain joins TRBV5-1 to TRBJ2-5; D is unresolved. Trimming removed 4 bases from V and 3 bases from J, with 16 bases in between. Germline V CDR1 and CDR2: SGHRS, YFSETQ. The CDR3 contains 15 residues. CDR3 DNA sequence: TGCGCCAGCAGCCCTCGCGGAAGGGATGAAGAGACCCAGTACTTC. The encoded protein is CASSPRGRDEETQYF.

The chain is built from TRBV7-8 and TRBJ1-2; 9 nucleotides agree with TRBD1. V lost 1 base, J lost 4 bases, and 4 bases stayed unmatched. From germline, CDR1 is SGHVS and CDR2 FQNEAQ. The CDR3 runs to 15 residues. The CDR3 DNA is TGTGCCAGCAGCTTAGGGGGACAGGGCCTCTATGGCTACACCTTC. It specifies CASSLGGQGLYGYTF.

The chain combines TRBV21-1 with TRBJ2-6; the table calls TRBD1, which could not be checked here. TRBV21-1 constitutes a pseudogene. This CDR3 is built from 18 residues. The CDR3 sequence: CASSKEGQMPSGANVLTF. The DNA for the CDR3 is TGTGCCAGCAGCAAAGAGGGACAGATGCCCTCTGGGGCCAACGTCCTGACTTTC.

CDR3 nucleotides: TGTGCCAGTGGAACTCCCAACAATGAGCAGTTCTTC. Amino acids: CASGTPNNEQFF. The genes are TRBV9 and TRBJ2-1, with D hard to call. Per germline, CDR1 SGDLS and CDR2 YYNGEE. The V gene lost 8 bases and the J gene lost 5 bases, with 11 bases spanning the gap. The CDR3 contains 12 residues.

V and J are TRBV7-3 and TRBJ2-2; 8 bases map to TRBD2. With V trimmed by 4 bases and J by 4 bases, 5 bases remained unmatched. The CDR3 length is 15 residues. The germline gives CDR1 SGHTA, CDR2 FQGTGA. CDR3 nucleotide sequence: TGTGCCAGCAGCTATTCCGGGACTAGCACCGGGGAGCTGTTTTTT. This sequence encodes CASSYSGTSTGELFF. Full variable domain (missing parts from reference TRBV7-3 and TRBJ2-2): GAGVSQTPSNKVTEKGKYVELRCDPISGHTALYWYRQSLGQGPEFLIYFQGTGAADDSGLPNDRFFAVRPEGSVSTLKIQRTERGDSAVYLCASSYSGTSTGELFFGEGSRLTVL.

The J gene is TRBJ2-3, the V gene TRBV10-1; D possibly corresponds to TRBD1 (5 bases). Germline lookup yields CDR1 WNHNN and CDR2 SYGVQD (reference sequence). This CDR3 comprises 14 residues. V shed 3 bases and J shed 4 bases, with 11 bases lying between them. Here the CDR3 DNA reads TGCGCCAGCAGTGACACCCAGGGTGCAGATACGCAGTATTTT. The encoded protein is CASSDTQGADTQYF.

V usage is TRBV7-9 and J usage is TRBJ2-7, with 10 bases aligning to TRBD2. The CDR3 has 15 amino acids. Germline V gives CDR1 SEHNR, CDR2 FQNEAQ (reference sequence). J lost 5 bases, V lost 1 base, and 5 bases had no gene match. This chain's CDR3 is CASSLGSSGSHEQYF. Here the CDR3 DNA reads TGTGCCAGCAGCTTAGGGTCTAGCGGGAGTCACGAGCAGTACTTC. The full variable domain, in which reference TRBV7-9 and TRBJ2-7 provide the parts outside the CDR3, is DTGVSQNPRHKITKRGQNVTFRCDPISEHNRLYWYRQTLGQGPEFLTYFQNEAQLEKSRLLSDRFSAERPKGSFSTLEIQRTEQGDSAMYLCASSLGSSGSHEQYFGPGTRLTVT.

This rearrangement joins TRBV7-9 to TRBJ2-7, with 8 bases fitting TRBD1. Germline loops: CDR1 SEHNR, CDR2 FQNEAQ (reference sequence). The V segment lost 4 bases and the J segment 3 bases; nucleotides outside the gene matches: 11. The CDR3 is 16 residues long. CDR3 residues: CASSSPKTGTGYEQYF. Written as DNA, the CDR3 is TGTGCCAGCAGCTCTCCCAAGACCGGGACAGGCTACGAGCAGTACTTC.